These 20 T cell receptor beta chains were sequenced from one sample in a study of human T cells and chemical hapten exposure. Time point: pre-sensitization, week 0. Noted treatment: therapeutic diphenylcyclopropenone sensitization with weekly scalp DPC. TCRdb re-called the RACE reads through MiXCR, storing one row per CDR3 protein. The table lists under 200,000 distinct CDR3 sequences, nearly 30% of them singletons. This sample comprised whole blood, obtained in connection with sensitization to the hapten diphenylcyclopropenone (DPC). Source of these receptors: a woman in her twenties or thirties with alopecia areata. Some clones in this sample may be carry-over from other donors' samples.

The table lists this clonotype with a few counts. The V call is TRBV5-1, the J call TRBJ2-2; possible D gene TRBD2, 5 bases. Trimming took 0 bases from V and 7 from J, leaving 10 bases between them. CDR3 length equals 14 residues. The germline V gene encodes CDR1 SGHRS and CDR2 YFSETQ. CDR3 in amino acids: CASSLDGGGGELFF. For the CDR3, the DNA is TGCGCCAGCAGCTTGGATGGAGGCGGCGGGGAGCTGTTTTTT.

This clonotype was recorded at least ten times. The V gene is TRBV4-3, the J gene TRBJ2-3; TRBD2 matches at 11 bases. The germline CDR1 and CDR2 sequences are LGHNA and YSLEER. J lost 3 bases, V lost 2 bases, and 1 base had no gene match. The CDR3 length is 15 residues. The CDR3 spells CASSQRLAGTDTQYF. The DNA of the CDR3 is TGCGCCAGCAGCCAACGACTAGCGGGAACAGATACGCAGTATTTT.

This clonotype was detected only a few times. V and J are TRBV15 and TRBJ2-5; maybe TRBD2 (6 bases). V was clipped by 4 bases and J by 5 bases, with 14 bases between them. The V gene's germline CDR1 is LNHNV and CDR2 YYDKDF (reference sequence). The CDR3 spans 14 residues. The CDR3 nucleotides are TGTGCCACCAGCAAACGGGGAGGTGGTGAGACCCAGTACTTC. Translated, it gives CATSKRGGGETQYF.

The CDR3 DNA sequence: TGCGCCAGCAACCCCGACAACAGGGGGTTCTCCTACAATGAGCAGTTCTTC. Translation gives CASNPDNRGFSYNEQFF. The chain has TRBV5-1 and TRBJ2-1; the match to TRBD1 covers 8 bases. Germline-derived CDR1 and CDR2 are SGHRS and YFSETQ. V dropped 6 bases and J dropped 0; count of bases not matched to a gene: 11. CDR3 length: 17 residues. Full variable domain (missing parts from reference TRBV5-1 and TRBJ2-1): KAGVTQTPRYLIKTRGQQVTLSCSPISGHRSVSWYQQTPGQGLQFLFEYFSETQRNKGNFPGRFSGRQFSNSRSEMNVSTLELGDSALYLCASNPDNRGFSYNEQFFGPGTRLTVL.

This chain links TRBV12-3 or TRBV12-4 with TRBJ2-5; 11 bases map to TRBD1. V was pared by 5 bases and J by 5 bases, with 7 bases of the junction left unmatched. The CDR3 spans 15 residues. CDR3 loop: CASSPWTGGDETQYF. The CDR3 coding sequence is TGTGCCAGCAGTCCATGGACAGGGGGCGATGAGACCCAGTACTTC.

This clonotype was observed a few times. This chain connects TRBV15 to TRBJ2-3; D is unclear. With 1 base removed from V and 5 bases from J, the gap between germline ends came to 7 bases. CDR3 size: 13 residues. Per the germline V gene, CDR1 is LNHNV and CDR2 is YYDKDF (reference sequence). The CDR3 nucleotides read TGTGCCACCAGCAGAGTGAGTGGAGATACGCAGTATTTT. Amino acids: CATSRVSGDTQYF.

This clonotype was counted many times. The chain joins TRBV28 to TRBJ1-5; possibly TRBD1 for D (5 bases). There are 14 residues in the CDR3. Germline lookup yields CDR1 MDHEN and CDR2 SYDVKM. V lost 7 bases and J 5 bases, leaving 15 bases between the germline ends. The CDR3 loop reads CASNPGRGYQPQHF. CDR3 DNA: TGTGCCAGCAATCCTGGGAGGGGCTATCAGCCCCAGCATTTT.

This clonotype was seen more than once but under ten times. The chain links TRBV20-1 to TRBJ2-7; 11 bases match TRBD1. From germline, CDR1 is DFQATT and CDR2 SNEGSKA (reference sequence). Trimming at V came to 7 bases and at J to 6 bases, leaving 8 bases not matched to a gene. This CDR3 is 13 amino acids long. CDR3 DNA: TGCAGTGTTGGGACAGGGGGGTTGGCCGAGCAGTACTTC. Amino acids: CSVGTGGLAEQYF.

This rearrangement joins TRBV29-1 to TRBJ2-5, with D possibly being TRBD1 (8 bases). Germline V gene sequence: CDR1 SQVTM, CDR2 ANQGSEA. The CDR3 has 15 residues. The ends were cut back, 2 bases at V and 2 bases at J, with 15 bases in the middle. CDR3 bases: TGCAGCGTTGAACCCACAGGGGGACTACAAGAGACCCAGTACTTC. Amino acids: CSVEPTGGLQETQYF.

The CDR3 region is CASRGTSGGYEQYF. Written as DNA, the CDR3 is TGTGCCAGCAGAGGGACTAGCGGGGGTTACGAGCAGTACTTC. The V call is TRBV6-2 or TRBV6-3, the J call TRBJ2-7, with 14 bases lining up with TRBD2. V lost 6 bases to trimming and J lost 4 bases; unmatched junction nucleotides: 2. Germline CDR1 reads MNHEY; CDR2 reads SVGEGT. The CDR3 is made up of 14 amino acids.

The chain combines TRBV20-1 with TRBJ1-6, with a possible D match to TRBD1 (6 bases). CDR3 length equals 15 residues. V was trimmed by 5 bases and J by 7 bases, leaving 18 bases between them. Germline V gives CDR1 DFQATT, CDR2 SNEGSKA (reference sequence). The chain's CDR3 is CSAGGAGVGNSPLHF. Here the CDR3 DNA reads TGCAGTGCTGGTGGGGCAGGGGTGGGGAATTCACCCCTCCACTTT.

This rearrangement joins TRBV6-2 or TRBV6-3 to TRBJ2-1; 11 nucleotides match TRBD2. V was pared by 6 bases and J by 0 bases, with 4 bases of the junction left unmatched. Per germline, CDR1 MNHEY and CDR2 SVGEGT. The CDR3 spans 16 residues. The CDR3 reads CASRKTSGTSYNEQFF. The CDR3 DNA reads TGTGCCAGCAGAAAGACTAGCGGGACCTCCTACAATGAGCAGTTCTTC.

V and J are TRBV6-1 and TRBJ2-2, with no clear D. Per germline, CDR1 MNHNS and CDR2 SASEGT. The V gene lost 11 bases and the J gene lost 4 bases, with 8 bases spanning the gap. This CDR3 is built from 11 residues. CDR3 DNA: TGTGCCGGTTATGCCACCGGGGAGCTGTTTTTT. Its translation: CAGYATGELFF.

The V gene is TRBV12-3 or TRBV12-4, the J gene TRBJ2-1; 13 bases fit TRBD2. The CDR3 spans 15 residues. V lost 4 bases, J lost 7 bases, and 4 bases stayed unmatched. In nucleotides, the CDR3 is TGTGCCAGCAGTTCCGGGACTAGCGGGAAGAATGAGCAGTTCTTC. Amino acid sequence: CASSSGTSGKNEQFF.

This clonotype was detected only a few times. Mismatch with germline at one junction end may stem from a read error. The chain uses TRBV4-2 and TRBJ2-1; either TRBD1 or TRBD2 may fit D (5 bases each). Germline CDR1 reads LGHNA; CDR2 reads YNFKEQ. This CDR3 region has 15 residues. CDR3 sequence (DNA): TGTGCCAGCAGTCAAGAGGGGAACTCCTACAATGAGCAGTTCTTC. It translates to CASSQEGNSYNEQFF.

The rearrangement joins TRBV18 to TRBJ2-6; 7 bases align to TRBD1. The CDR3 sequence is 17 residues long. V gave up 3 bases and J gave up 0 bases; unmatched junction bases: 5. Per germline, CDR1 KGHSH and CDR2 LQKENI. For the CDR3, the DNA is TGTGCCAGCTCACCGGGGACAGTTCACTCTGGGGCCAACGTCCTGACTTTC. It is translated as CASSPGTVHSGANVLTF.

The table lists this clonotype with a few counts. The V call is TRBV9, the J call TRBJ1-1; weak D call: TRBD1 (5 bases). The CDR3 is made up of 15 amino acids. Germline CDR1 reads SGDLS; CDR2 reads YYNGEE. V was clipped by 0 bases and J by 4 bases, with 13 bases between them. CDR3 residues: CASSVGVGPGTEAFF. The CDR3 DNA reads TGTGCCAGCAGCGTAGGAGTGGGGCCGGGCACTGAAGCTTTCTTT. Full variable domain (remainder filled in from reference TRBV9 and TRBJ1-1): DSGVTQTPKHLITATGQRVTLRCSPRSGDLSVYWYQQSLDQGLQFLIQYYNGEERAKGNILERFSAQQFPDLHSELNLSSLELGDSALYFCASSVGVGPGTEAFFGQGTRLTVV.

This clonotype appeared many times. The chain recombines TRBV14 with TRBJ2-1; D gene uncertain. Trimming stripped 2 bases from V and 8 bases from J, with 16 bases between. This CDR3 contains 15 residues. CDR1 is SGHDN and CDR2 is FVKESK in the germline V gene. CDR3 sequence reads: CASSQQSRGWDEQFF. Written as DNA, the CDR3 is TGTGCCAGCAGCCAACAGAGCCGCGGATGGGATGAGCAGTTCTTC.

The V gene is TRBV6-2 or TRBV6-3, the J gene TRBJ2-1, with D tentatively TRBD1 (6 bases). The CDR3 length is 15 residues. The germline V gene encodes CDR1 MNHEY and CDR2 SVGEGT. Trimming cost V 7 bases and J 7 bases, with 20 bases left between them. CDR3 sequence: CASTPQGRYGNEQFF. The CDR3 DNA reads TGTGCCAGCACTCCTCAGGGGAGATACGGGAATGAGCAGTTCTTC.

V is TRBV7-2 and J is TRBJ2-5, with 10 positions matching TRBD1. After removal of 11 bases from V and 4 bases from J, the junction contained 10 bases not matched to a gene. Germline CDR1 is SGHTA and CDR2 is FQGNSA. The CDR3 has 14 amino acids. CDR3 DNA: TGTGCCGCCGGGACAGGGGCCGTAGGAGAGACCCAGTACTTC. As protein: CAAGTGAVGETQYF.